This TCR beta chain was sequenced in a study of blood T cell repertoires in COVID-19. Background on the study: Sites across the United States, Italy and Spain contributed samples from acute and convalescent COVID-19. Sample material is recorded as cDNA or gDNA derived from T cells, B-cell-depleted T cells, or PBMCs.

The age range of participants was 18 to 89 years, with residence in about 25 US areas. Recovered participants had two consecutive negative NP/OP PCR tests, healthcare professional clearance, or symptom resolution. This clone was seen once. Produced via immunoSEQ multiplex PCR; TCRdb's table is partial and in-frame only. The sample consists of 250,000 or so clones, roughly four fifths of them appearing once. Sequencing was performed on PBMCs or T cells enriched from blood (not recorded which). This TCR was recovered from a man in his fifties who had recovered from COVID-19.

The CDR3: CASRLDKEKILGNTIYF. The DNA of the CDR3 is TGTGCAAGTCGCTTAGATAAGGAGAAAATCCTTGGAAACACCATATATTTT. The V gene is TRBV12-2, the J gene TRBJ1-3. TRBV12-2 is a pseudogene locus. The CDR3 is made up of 17 amino acids.